These 22 T cell receptor beta chains originate from one sample sequenced in a study of T-cell reconstitution after alpha-beta-depleted transplantation in children listed by TCRdb under 2016. What this sample's treatment or condition label stands for: allogeneic hematopoietic cell transplantation with graft depleted of TCRalphabeta T cells and CD19 B cells. Receptor libraries were prepared by PCR. The sequencer was an Illumina HiSeq 2500. To normalize quantification of the TCRbeta repertoire, the TCR libraries were built with molecular barcoding that relied on unique molecular identifiers. Using fastp at Q25 and MiXCR, TCRdb reprocessed the public reads and kept productive beta chains. Entries are consolidated by CDR3 protein sequence, retaining the most common genes and DNA. The sample table contains about 340,000 distinct CDR3 sequences; only one count was recorded for 15% to 20% of them. The ten largest clones represent roughly two fifths of the sample.

The material was PBMCs, mostly from graft donor cells, obtained 360 days after TCRalphabeta/CD19-depleted stem cell transplant. These receptors all come from a male patient aged 2 to 9 who had a stem cell transplant for acute lymphoblastic leukemia, so the T cells may come from the graft donor.

The rearrangement uses TRBV7-2 and TRBJ2-5, with a weak D call TRBD1 (5 bases). Germline V gene data show CDR1 as SGHTA and CDR2 as FQGNSA. V lost 3 bases to trimming and J lost 4 bases, with 21 bases between them. The CDR3 sequence is 17 residues long. CDR3 residues: CASSFNRLVRGRETQYF. The CDR3 DNA reads TGTGCCAGCAGCTTTAATAGGCTAGTAAGGGGCAGAGAGACCCAGTACTTC.

This clonotype has just a few counts. The chain combines TRBV13 with TRBJ2-7; possibly TRBD2 for D (6 bases). The V end lost 7 bases, the J end lost 7 bases, and 17 bases lay between the germline ends. Germline assignment: CDR1 PRHDT and CDR2 FYEKMQ (reference sequence). The CDR3 totals 13 residues. CDR3 DNA sequence: TGTGCCAGCACGGGGGAGCTGGGTCGGGAGCAGTACTTC. Amino acids: CASTGELGREQYF.

The V call is TRBV18, the J call TRBJ2-1; TRBD1 matches 7 bases. The CDR3 loop spans 15 amino acids. Germline V lookup: CDR1 KGHSH, CDR2 LQKENI. Germline trimming cut 2 bases from V and 9 bases from J; bases unmatched to any gene: 10. In DNA form, the CDR3 reads TGTGCCAGCTCACCAGTAAGGACAGGATTCGGTGAGCAGTTCTTC. The encoded protein is CASSPVRTGFGEQFF.

The table lists this clonotype with many counts. At one end, the junction sequence differs from germline, possibly due to a read error. This chain connects TRBV12-3 or TRBV12-4 to TRBJ2-7, with TRBD1 matching 8 bases. CDR3 length: 14 residues. As DNA, the CDR3 is TGCGCCAGCAGCTCTGGGACAGGATCCTACGAGCAGTACTTC. Translated: CASSSGTGSYEQYF.

This clonotype was picked up a small number of times. The J gene is TRBJ2-3, the V gene TRBV29-1; D tentatively reads TRBD1 or TRBD2 (5 bases each). This CDR3 spans 14 amino acids. CDR1 is SQVTM and CDR2 is ANQGSEA in the germline V gene. Trimming pared 4 bases from V and 3 bases from J, leaving 14 bases between. The chain's CDR3 is CSVGGGVWTDTQYF. CDR3 bases: TGCAGCGTTGGTGGGGGAGTTTGGACAGATACGCAGTATTTT.

The rearrangement links TRBV20-1 to TRBJ2-2; 8 nucleotides match TRBD2. CDR1 is DFQATT and CDR2 is SNEGSKA in the germline V gene (reference sequence). J lost 2 bases, V lost 0 bases, and 14 bases had no gene match. This CDR3 comprises 19 residues. The CDR3 sequence: CSAREIGNSGTLNTGELFF. In nucleotides, the CDR3 is TGCAGTGCTAGAGAGATCGGTAATAGCGGGACTCTTAACACCGGGGAGCTGTTTTTT.

In regard to this clonotype: Relative to the germline gene, one junction end is altered; a read error may explain this. This chain joins TRBV12-3 or TRBV12-4 and TRBJ1-3; D unclear. CDR3 size: 14 residues. The CDR3 nucleotides read TGTGCCAGCAGTTTAGAAGGAGAAGGAAACACCCTATATTTT. Translated: CASSLEGEGNTLYF.

The rearrangement joins TRBV20-1 to TRBJ2-3; 8 bases map to TRBD2. The CDR3 covers 15 residues. The trim removed 0 bases at V and 7 bases at J, leaving 9 bases unmatched. Germline loops: CDR1 DFQATT, CDR2 SNEGSKA (reference sequence). The CDR3 region is CSAREGAGVGYTQYF. In nucleotides, the CDR3 is TGCAGTGCTAGAGAAGGAGCGGGAGTTGGATATACGCAGTATTTT.

This clonotype has just a few counts. The V call is TRBV7-2, the J call TRBJ1-3; no clear D gene. Germline loops: CDR1 SGHTA, CDR2 FQGNSA. The length of the CDR3 is 16 residues. Deletions cut 5 bases from V and 0 bases from J, with 14 bases between. The DNA for the CDR3 is TGTGCCAGCAGCCCTCGTTCAGTGGGCTCTGGAAACACCATATATTTT. This translates into CASSPRSVGSGNTIYF.

This clonotype was observed a handful of times. The rearrangement links TRBV20-1 to TRBJ2-5; 10 positions match TRBD2. Germline loops: CDR1 DFQATT, CDR2 SNEGSKA (reference sequence). V was pared by 3 bases and J by 5 bases, with 9 bases of the junction left unmatched. The CDR3 is 15 residues long. The CDR3 coding sequence is TGCAGTGCTAGGGGGCTAGCGGGAGTCCGTGAGACCCAGTACTTC. It specifies CSARGLAGVRETQYF.

The chain joins TRBV21-1 to TRBJ2-4; TRBD1, the table's D call, lacks a check against the DNA. TRBV21-1 is assigned pseudogene status. CDR3 size: 20 residues. CDR3 amino acids: CASSKLPAERTCIAKNIQYF. In DNA form, the CDR3 reads TGTGCCAGCAGCAAACTTCCAGCGGAACGCACCTGTATAGCCAAAAACATTCAGTACTTC.

This clonotype has just a few counts. This chain uses TRBV28 with TRBJ2-6; D perhaps matches TRBD2 (5 bases). The CDR3 extends over 14 amino acids. V shed 6 bases and J shed 2 bases, with 8 bases lying between them. Looked up from germline, CDR1 is MDHEN and CDR2 is SYDVKM. In DNA, the CDR3 is TGTGCCAGCAGCGGAGGTACTGGGGCCAACGTCCTGACTTTC. Amino acids: CASSGGTGANVLTF.

This clonotype was observed a few times. The V call is TRBV3-1, the J call TRBJ2-3; 7 bases agree with TRBD2. Trimming removed 2 bases from V and 0 bases from J; junction bases left unmatched: 5. Germline V gene data show CDR1 as LGHDT and CDR2 as YNNKEL (reference sequence). There are 16 residues in the CDR3. CDR3 bases: TGTGCCAGCAGCCAACAGCCGGGACTAAGCACAGATACGCAGTATTTT. Its translation: CASSQQPGLSTDTQYF.

The chain couples TRBV4-3 to TRBJ2-5, with D possibly being TRBD2 (5 bases). The CDR3 is 15 amino acids. V lost 0 bases, J lost 5 bases, and 13 bases lay in between. The V gene's germline CDR1 is LGHNA and CDR2 YSLEER. The CDR3 loop is CASSQEARGLETQYF. In DNA, the CDR3 is TGCGCCAGCAGCCAAGAAGCCCGCGGGTTGGAGACCCAGTACTTC.

This clonotype came up a few times. This chain links TRBV30 with TRBJ1-3; no clear D. V was cut by 3 bases and J by 0 bases, with 9 bases left in between. The CDR3 is 14 amino acids. The germline CDR1 and CDR2 sequences are GTSNPN and SVGIG (reference sequence). As DNA, the CDR3 is TGTGCCTGGAGGAGTAGGGCCTCTGGAAACACCATATATTTT. Translation: CAWRSRASGNTIYF.

This clonotype turned up a few times. The chain recombines TRBV12-3 or TRBV12-4 with TRBJ1-4; TRBD1 is a possible D gene (6 bases). V lost 4 bases and J lost 7, with 13 bases in between. The CDR3 consists of 14 residues. CDR3 protein: CASSYIQGGEKLFF. The CDR3 coding sequence is TGTGCCAGCAGTTATATACAGGGTGGTGAAAAACTGTTTTTT.

This clonotype was recorded at least ten times. The chain is built from TRBV28 and TRBJ2-1; 8 bases map to TRBD1. V lost 5 bases and J lost 7; bases outside the gene matches: 7. The CDR3 has 14 residues. Germline lookup yields CDR1 MDHEN and CDR2 SYDVKM. As DNA, the CDR3 is TGTGCCAGCAGTATCGACAGGGGTAGGAATGAGCAGTTCTTC. Protein sequence: CASSIDRGRNEQFF.

The J gene is TRBJ2-7, the V gene TRBV10-3; D call uncertain. The germline V gene has CDR1 ENHRY and CDR2 SYGVKD. V lost 2 bases, J lost 3 bases, and 8 bases lay in between. The CDR3 has 13 residues. The CDR3, as DNA: TGTGCCATCAGTGAGGGCCTCCGCTACGAGCAGTACTTC. Its translation is CAISEGLRYEQYF.

The CDR3, as DNA: TGTGCCAGCAGGTCGCGGGAGGTAACAGATACGCAGTATTTT. This encodes CASRSREVTDTQYF. The gene calls are TRBV27 and TRBJ2-3, with 8 bases aligning to TRBD2. This CDR3 is 14 amino acids long. The germline CDR1 and CDR2 sequences are MNHEY and SMNVEV (reference sequence). J was trimmed by 3 bases and V by 6 bases; bases with no gene match: 5.

This clonotype came up a few times. V gene TRBV12-5 combines with J gene TRBJ1-3; no reliable D call. The germline CDR1 and CDR2 sequences are LGHNT and FRNRAP. Trimming left V 3 bases short and J 3 bases short, with 9 bases between. The CDR3 runs 14 residues. CDR3 in DNA: TGTGCTAGTGGTTTTTCATTGGATGGAAACACCATATATTTT. Translating gives CASGFSLDGNTIYF.

Many counts were recorded for this clonotype. The chain links TRBV11-1 to TRBJ2-1, with 8 bases lining up with TRBD2. Germline V CDR1 and CDR2: SGHAT, FQDESV (reference sequence). This CDR3 region has 14 residues. V lost 6 bases to trimming and J lost 6 bases; unmatched junction nucleotides: 7. This CDR3 reads CASSSGLESNEQFF. The CDR3 bases are TGTGCCAGCAGTTCGGGACTAGAGAGCAATGAGCAGTTCTTC. The variable domain in full, completed from reference TRBV11-1 and TRBJ2-1, reads EAEVAQSPRYKITEKSQAVAFWCDPISGHATLYWYRQILGQGPELLVQFQDESVVDDSQLPKDRFSAERLKGVDSTLKIQPAELGDSAMYLCASSSGLESNEQFFGPGTRLTVL.

This clonotype has at least ten counts. The J gene is TRBJ2-7, the V gene TRBV7-9, with D tentatively TRBD1 (6 bases). Germline V gene lookup returns CDR1 SEHNR and CDR2 FQNEAQ (reference sequence). The CDR3 sequence is 13 residues long. Trimming took off 1 base at V and 5 bases at J, with 9 bases between the two ends. CDR3: CASSLGRGNEQYF. DNA of the CDR3: TGTGCCAGCAGCTTAGGCAGGGGAAACGAGCAGTACTTC.